Below, 16 T cell receptor beta chains from the same sample are listed, as sequenced in a study of blood T cell repertoires in COVID-19. Clones were read by immunoSEQ multiplex PCR, and TCRdb kept only the in-frame ones, dropping some. The profile shows around 130,000 clones, approximately 84% of them singletons. What was sequenced was peripheral blood. These receptors were obtained from a human donor in a cohort sampled during active COVID-19.

This clone was counted a few times. This chain uses TRBV7-8 with TRBJ2-1; no definite D call. Germline lookup yields CDR1 SGHVS and CDR2 FQNEAQ. The V gene lost 3 bases and the J gene lost 12 bases, with 18 bases spanning the gap. This CDR3 contains 14 residues. CDR3 in amino acids: CASSFELFRIGQFF. The DNA for the CDR3 is TGTGCCAGCAGCTTTGAACTGTTTCGTATTGGGCAGTTCTTC.

In the case of this clone: The same CDR3 also results from other DNA sequences found in this sample. The chain combines TRBV30 with TRBJ2-7, with D unclear. The CDR3 spans 13 residues. CDR1 GTSNPN and CDR2 SVGIG come from the germline V gene (reference sequence). Trimming shortened V by 0 bases and J by 3 bases, and 9 bases separated the two germline ends. In DNA, the CDR3 is TGTGCCTGGAGTGTAAGTCTATACTACGAGCAGTACTTC. Amino acids: CAWSVSLYYEQYF.

This chain joins TRBV3-1 (or the pseudogene TRBV3-2) and TRBJ2-3; 8 bases match TRBD2. J gave up 3 bases and V 5 bases, and 10 bases lay outside the gene matches. Germline V gene data show CDR1 as LGHDT and CDR2 as YNNKEL (reference sequence). The CDR3 sequence is 16 residues long. The chain's CDR3 is CASSSLAGGITDTQYF. DNA for the CDR3: TGTGCCAGCAGCTCCCTTGCGGGGGGTATAACAGATACGCAGTATTTT.

V gene TRBV10-3 combines with J gene TRBJ2-3; D may be TRBD1 (6 bases). The V end lost 6 bases, the J end lost 0 bases, and 13 bases lay between the germline ends. CDR1 ENHRY and CDR2 SYGVKD come from the germline V gene. The CDR3 totals 15 residues. The CDR3 sequence: CAIRTGPTSTDTQYF. The DNA for the CDR3 is TGTGCCATCAGGACAGGACCGACTAGCACAGATACGCAGTATTTT.

The chain joins TRBV19 to TRBJ2-7, with a possible D match to TRBD2 (5 bases). The V end was cut by 1 base, the J end by 0 bases, with 7 bases between. Germline-derived CDR1 and CDR2 are LNHDA and SQIVND (reference sequence). The CDR3 is 14 residues long. The CDR3 reads CASSIVGSSYEQYF. The CDR3 DNA reads TGTGCCAGTAGTATAGTGGGGAGCTCCTACGAGCAGTACTTC.

CDR3 DNA: TGTGCCAGTAGTCCTGGAGGCGGTCTCACCCGGGGCAATCAGCCCCAGCATTTT. Protein: CASSPGGGLTRGNQPQHF. This chain connects TRBV19 to TRBJ1-5; D remains unclear. CDR3 size: 18 residues. V was pared by 5 bases and J by 2 bases, with 22 bases between. Germline CDR1 LNHDA, CDR2 SQIVND (reference sequence).

V gene TRBV7-9 combines with J gene TRBJ2-3; TRBD2 aligns across 8 bases. V trimming: 2 bases; J trimming: 6 bases; junction bases outside the gene matches: 7. Germline-derived CDR1 and CDR2 are SEHNR and FQNEAQ (reference sequence). The CDR3 runs 15 residues. The CDR3 reads CASSLNGGALDTQYF. For the CDR3, the DNA is TGTGCCAGCAGCTTAAACGGGGGGGCCTTGGATACGCAGTATTTT.

This clone was counted a single time. V is TRBV7-2 and J is TRBJ1-3; D possibly corresponds to TRBD1 (6 bases). V shed 4 bases and J shed 2 bases, with 12 bases lying between them. CDR3 length: 15 amino acids. Per germline, CDR1 SGHTA and CDR2 FQGNSA. CDR3 in DNA: TGTGCCAGCAGCTGGACGGGGGGCCCTGGAAACACCATATATTTT. Protein product: CASSWTGGPGNTIYF.

The chain joins TRBV9 to TRBJ1-2; D ambiguous. Germline V gene lookup returns CDR1 SGDLS and CDR2 YYNGEE. V was cut by 0 bases and J by 4 bases, with 13 bases left in between. The CDR3 totals 15 residues. The CDR3 here is CASSVARASGYGYTF. CDR3 bases: TGTGCCAGCAGCGTAGCGAGGGCGTCAGGCTATGGCTACACCTTC.

This rearrangement joins TRBV7-8 to TRBJ1-1; D perhaps matches TRBD1 (6 bases). V was clipped by 4 bases and J by 7 bases, with 16 bases between them. The CDR3 has 14 amino acids. The germline gives CDR1 SGHVS, CDR2 FQNEAQ. The CDR3 DNA sequence: TGTGCCAGCAGCTCGGAGACAGGAAAAATTGAAGCTTTCTTT. Protein sequence: CASSSETGKIEAFF.

This chain connects TRBV19 to TRBJ2-1; D unclear. CDR3 length: 14 residues. The germline V and J ends were trimmed by 6 bases and 7 bases, with 16 bases remaining between them. Germline V lookup: CDR1 LNHDA, CDR2 SQIVND (reference sequence). The CDR3 protein is CASSGGSGWNEQFF. In nucleotides, the CDR3 is TGTGCCAGTAGCGGCGGTTCGGGTTGGAATGAGCAGTTCTTC.

This chain uses TRBV6-6 with TRBJ2-5; 14 bases map to TRBD2. Germline CDR1 reads MNHNY; CDR2 reads SVGAGI (reference sequence). With V trimmed by 6 bases and J by 5 bases, 5 bases remained unmatched. The CDR3 is 15 amino acids. The CDR3 DNA sequence: TGTGCCAGCAGCCCCAGGACTAGCGGGGGGGAGACCCAGTACTTC. Protein product: CASSPRTSGGETQYF.

The gene calls are TRBV7-9 and TRBJ2-1; 7 nucleotides align to TRBD2. This CDR3 is built from 16 residues. Germline V gives CDR1 SEHNR, CDR2 FQNEAQ (reference sequence). V shed 5 bases, J shed 6 bases, and the junction held 13 bases outside the gene matches. The CDR3 nucleotides are TGTGCCAGCAGCCTAGAGGTTAGGGAGGGGTCCAATGAGCAGTTCTTC. Residues: CASSLEVREGSNEQFF.

The V gene is TRBV3-1 (or the pseudogene TRBV3-2), the J gene TRBJ2-7, with D maybe TRBD2 (5 bases). CDR3 length: 12 residues. Trimming cost V 3 bases and J 4 bases, with 7 bases left between them. Germline V gene data show CDR1 as LGHDT and CDR2 as YNNKEL (reference sequence). The CDR3 reads CASSQGRYEQYF. For the CDR3, the DNA is TGTGCCAGCAGCCAGGGGAGATACGAGCAGTACTTC.

V and J are TRBV2 and TRBJ2-7; TRBD2 matches 9 bases. V was clipped by 0 bases and J by 7 bases; unmatched bases: 1. CDR3 length equals 13 residues. The germline CDR1 and CDR2 sequences are SNHLY and FYNNEI. Here the CDR3 reads CASSEAAGGEQYF. The CDR3 DNA follows: TGTGCCAGCAGTGAAGCGGCGGGAGGGGAGCAGTACTTC.

The chain uses TRBV18 and TRBJ1-2, with D perhaps matching TRBD1 (6 bases). The germline CDR1 and CDR2 sequences are KGHSH and LQKENI. V lost 3 bases, J lost 2 bases, and 10 bases lay in between. This CDR3 is 14 amino acids long. CDR3 region: CASSPETGNYGYTF. The CDR3 DNA sequence: TGTGCCAGCTCACCCGAAACAGGGAACTATGGCTACACCTTC.